A selection of T cell receptor beta chains follows, all from one sample in a study of tumor-infiltrating lymphocytes in localized non-small cell lung cancer. Using immunoSEQ multiplex PCR, the repertoire was profiled, and TCRdb retains in-frame clones only, with some absent. The sample consists of around 15,000 clones, around 41% of them appearing once. The sequencing input was lung tumor tissue. The receptor source for this set is a human donor with non-small cell lung cancer. CDR3s include the opening cysteine and the closing phenylalanine or tryptophan. Clone size is given for some rows only: seen once, a few or many times, or a class if the clone is expanded.

J: TRBJ2-4
size: -
V: TRBV27
CDR3: CASRRTGGDIQYF

J: TRBJ1-2
size: -
V: TRBV5-5
CDR3: CASSFDRDYGYTF

J: TRBJ2-1
size: once
V: TRBV19
CDR3: CASSIALNEQFF

J: TRBJ1-2
size: -
V: TRBV6-5
CDR3: CASSWGQFHYGYTF

J: TRBJ2-5
size: few
V: TRBV6-5
CDR3: CASSGAIETQYF

J: TRBJ1-1
size: -
V: TRBV6-5
CDR3: CASSYRVENTEAFF

J: TRBJ2-7
size: -
V: TRBV4-3
CDR3: CASSQDRLVFEQYF

J: TRBJ2-3
size: -
V: TRBV5-1
CDR3: CASSLGTGTDTQYF

J: TRBJ2-5
size: -
V: TRBV7-3
CDR3: CASSHGSGGRKTQYF

J: TRBJ1-5
size: few
V: TRBV6-1
CDR3: CASSVWGAVSNQPQHF

J: TRBJ2-5
size: -
V: TRBV19
CDR3: CASSSPGQGEETQYF

J: TRBJ1-5
size: -
V: TRBV15
CDR3: CATSRDGNNQPQHF

J: TRBJ1-2
size: -
V: TRBV19
CDR3: CASSSTFSGGGYGYTF

J: TRBJ2-3
size: many
V: TRBV9
CDR3: CASSVVQGRSDTQYF

J: TRBJ2-2
size: few
V: TRBV4-3
CDR3: CASSRGQGGVPGELFF

J: TRBJ2-4
size: -
V: TRBV2
CDR3: CASRGLAGPLGSKNIQYF

J: TRBJ1-1
size: -
V: TRBV7-2
CDR3: CASSLGVYGNTEAFF

J: TRBJ2-2
size: many
V: TRBV7-2
CDR3: CASSLESTTTGELFF

J: TRBJ2-1
size: -
V: TRBV4-1
CDR3: CASSLTPSQQFF

J: TRBJ1-5
size: -
V: TRBV27
CDR3: CASSSQGSGQPQHF

J: TRBJ2-7
size: -
V: TRBV14
CDR3: CASSQLKPGGAPYF

J: TRBJ2-2
size: few
V: TRBV4-2
CDR3: CASSQEDKYTGELFF

J: TRBJ2-7
size: -
V: TRBV10-3
CDR3: CAISGKGGDYEQYF

J: TRBJ2-2
size: once
V: TRBV7-2
CDR3: CASSYPGQVTGELFF

J: TRBJ1-6
size: few
V: TRBV4-2
CDR3: CASSQELGQGISPLHF

J: TRBJ1-6
size: medium-sized
V: TRBV6-5
CDR3: CASRQGGSPLHF